The 6 T cell receptor beta chains below come from one sample, sequenced in a study of blood T cell repertoires in COVID-19. Assay used: immunoSEQ multiplex PCR; TCRdb lists only in-frame clones, some missing. Of 390,000 or so clones listed, more than 70% were seen once; the top ten hold under 11%. The sequenced sample was peripheral blood. These TCRs come from a woman aged 30 to 39 with COVID-19, enrolled during active disease.

V gene TRBV11-2 combines with J gene TRBJ1-4; TRBD1 matches 7 bases. The CDR3 extends over 15 amino acids. Germline V gene lookup returns CDR1 SGHAT and CDR2 FQNNGV. Unmatched junction bases numbered 5, after V lost 2 bases and J lost 5 bases. CDR3 amino acids: CASSLSRGTNEKLFF. Written as DNA, the CDR3 is TGTGCCAGCAGCTTATCCAGGGGGACGAATGAAAAACTGTTTTTT.

This chain connects TRBV6-5 to TRBJ1-1; maybe TRBD1 (5 bases). The V gene's germline CDR1 is MNHEY and CDR2 SVGAGI. CDR3 length equals 15 residues. Trimming stripped 0 bases from V and 1 base from J, with 9 bases between. The CDR3 coding sequence is TGTGCCAGCAGTTACTCTCCTACAGGGAACACTGAAGCTTTCTTT. It encodes CASSYSPTGNTEAFF.

This clone came up once. The V call is TRBV4-1, the J call TRBJ2-5, with TRBD2 matching 14 bases. Germline-derived CDR1 and CDR2 are MGHRA and YSYEKL. The V gene end was trimmed by 5 bases and the J gene end by 5 bases; junction bases not matched to a gene: 10. The length of the CDR3 is 17 residues. CDR3 amino acids: CASSSLPGLAGVETQYF. The CDR3 DNA follows: TGCGCCAGCAGCTCTCTACCGGGACTAGCGGGAGTCGAGACCCAGTACTTC.

A single count supports this clone. V and J are TRBV1 and TRBJ2-7; the DNA was not compared with TRBD2, the D call given in the table. TRBV1 counts as a pseudogene. CDR3 length: 17 residues. CDR3 loop: CTSSQAPDRRGAYEQYF. CDR3 coding DNA: TGCACCAGCAGCCAAGCGCCCGATCGGCGGGGTGCCTACGAGCAGTACTTC.

This CDR3 reads CASSLSMIAGVETQYF. In DNA, the CDR3 is TGTGCCAGCAGTTTATCGATGATAGCGGGAGTAGAGACCCAGTACTTC. This chain joins TRBV27 and TRBJ2-5; 9 bases fit TRBD2. Germline-derived CDR1 and CDR2 are MNHEY and SMNVEV (reference sequence). This CDR3 spans 16 amino acids. V dropped 0 bases and J dropped 4; count of bases not matched to a gene: 6.

The chain links TRBV19 to TRBJ2-2; 10 bases match TRBD1. The trim removed 7 bases at V and 7 bases at J, leaving 6 bases unmatched. The CDR3 runs 14 residues. Germline-derived CDR1 and CDR2 are LNHDA and SQIVND (reference sequence). The CDR3 loop reads CASTPTGGSGELFF. CDR3 bases: TGTGCCAGTACCCCGACAGGGGGCAGCGGGGAGCTGTTTTTT.